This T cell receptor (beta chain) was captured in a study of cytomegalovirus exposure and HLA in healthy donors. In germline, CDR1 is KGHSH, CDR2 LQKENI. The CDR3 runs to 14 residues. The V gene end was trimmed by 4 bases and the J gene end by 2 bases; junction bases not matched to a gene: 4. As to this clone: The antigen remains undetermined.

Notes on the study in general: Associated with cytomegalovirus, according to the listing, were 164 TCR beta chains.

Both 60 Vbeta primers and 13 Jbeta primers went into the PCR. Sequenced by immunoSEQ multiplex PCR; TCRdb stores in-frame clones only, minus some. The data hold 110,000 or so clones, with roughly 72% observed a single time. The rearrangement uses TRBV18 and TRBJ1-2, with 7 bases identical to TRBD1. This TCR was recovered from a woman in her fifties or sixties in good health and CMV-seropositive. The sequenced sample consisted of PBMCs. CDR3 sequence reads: CASSLLGGNYGYTF. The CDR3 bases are TGTGCCAGCTCACTGCTAGGGGGCAACTATGGCTACACCTTC.